This TCR beta chain derives from a study of T cell changes during pregnancy in multiple sclerosis. Data came from immunoSEQ multiplex PCR; TCRdb stores just in-frame clones and leaves some out. The sample holds under 150,000 clones; roughly 96% are singletons and the top ten take 0.44%. J gave up 7 bases and V 5 bases, and 19 bases lay outside the gene matches. Germline lookup yields CDR1 MDHEN and CDR2 SYDVKM. The CDR3 is 17 residues long. This TCR was sampled from a female donor with multiple sclerosis, enrolled in a pregnancy study. This chain uses TRBV28 with TRBJ1-1, with 7 bases fitting TRBD1. Source: peripheral blood, taken after pregnancy. Here the CDR3 DNA reads TGTGCCAGCAGTGCGATTGGGACAGTCGCCAGAGGGGGTGAAGCTTTCTTT. It translates to CASSAIGTVARGGEAFF.